These T cell receptor beta chains were read from a single sample in a study of T cell responses to AZD1222 COVID-19 vaccine. Sequencing used immunoSEQ multiplex PCR; TCRdb keeps in-frame clones, though not all of them. Altogether some 150,000 clones are present, approximately 93% being singletons, with the ten largest covering over 0.85%. The sequencing here drew on peripheral blood, taken on day 0 of MenACWY control vaccination. These receptors were taken from an adult in good health. Both conserved end residues are part of each CDR3. D genes are given only for firm matches. Only some rows state a clone size, as once, few, many or a class for expanded clones.

D,size,V,J,DNA,CDR3
.,.,TRBV28,TRBJ1-3,TGTGCCAGCAGGGCAGAGACAAACACCATATATTTT,CASRAETNTIYF
.,.,TRBV19,TRBJ2-2,TGTGCCAGTAGTATCCCTAGGGGGGTGGGCGTCGGGGAGCTGTTTTTT,CASSIPRGVGVGELFF
.,.,TRBV7-9,TRBJ1-2,TGTGCCAGCAGCTTAGCGCATTCGGGGTTGGGCCATGGCTACACCTTC,CASSLAHSGLGHGYTF
TRBD2,.,TRBV4-3,TRBJ2-1,TGCGCCAGCAGCCGTGGGACTAGCGGGGGGAATGAGCAGTTCTTC,CASSRGTSGGNEQFF
.,.,TRBV6-1,TRBJ1-5,TGTGCCAGCAGTGAATTACAGTCCCCACGGCCCCAGCATTTT,CASSELQSPRPQHF
TRBD2,.,TRBV6-2/TRBV6-3,TRBJ2-3,TGTGCCAGCAGTTACCTAGCGGGGGGCCCCAGGGACACAGATACGCAGTATTTT,CASSYLAGGPRDTDTQYF
.,.,TRBV27,TRBJ1-4,TGTGCCAGCAGCCCTAGGGTGGTGGGTGAAAAACTGTTTTTT,CASSPRVVGEKLFF
.,.,TRBV6-5,TRBJ1-5,TGTGCCAGCAGTCGCGACAGCATTAATCAGCCCCAGCATTTT,CASSRDSINQPQHF
TRBD2,.,TRBV19,TRBJ2-2,TGTGCCAGCTTAGCGGGAGGGCCAACCGGGGAGCTGTTTTTT,CASLAGGPTGELFF
.,.,TRBV6-2/TRBV6-3,TRBJ1-1,TGTGCCAGCAGTAACACCTTTGAAGCTTTCTTT,CASSNTFEAFF
TRBD2,once,TRBV7-2,TRBJ2-5,TGTGCCAGCAGGGCCCCCCCTACTAGCGGAGTTTACGAAGAGACCCAGTACTTC,CASRAPPTSGVYEETQYF
TRBD2,.,TRBV18,TRBJ2-7,TGTGCCAGCTCAAATAGCGGGGACCTCGCCTACGAGCAGTACTTC,CASSNSGDLAYEQYF
.,.,TRBV24-1,TRBJ2-7,TGTGCCACCAGCGCAGGGAGTTCCTACGAGCAGTACTTC,CATSAGSSYEQYF
.,.,TRBV5-4,TRBJ1-2,TGTGCCAGCAGCTTCAGTGTCGACTATGGCTACACCTTC,CASSFSVDYGYTF
.,.,TRBV7-9,TRBJ1-4,TGTGCCAGCAGCTTGAAAAGGGACCCTCGGACTAATGAAAAACTGTTTTTT,CASSLKRDPRTNEKLFF
TRBD1,.,TRBV5-1,TRBJ1-1,TGCGCCAGCAGCCCTTCACCGGGACAGGGGAACACTGAAGCTTTCTTT,CASSPSPGQGNTEAFF
.,few,TRBV5-4,TRBJ1-6,TGTGCCAGCAGTCTCGCCCTTCGGGGGATTCATCATTCACCCCTCCACTTT,CASSLALRGIHHSPLHF
.,.,TRBV28,TRBJ1-4,TGTGCCAGCAGTCAACCTCACAGGGAGTCTAATGAAAAACTGTTTTTT,CASSQPHRESNEKLFF
.,.,TRBV15,TRBJ1-5,TGTGCCACCAGCAGAGATAGAGAGGGGAAGGCCCAGCATTTT,CATSRDREGKAQHF
.,.,TRBV10-3,TRBJ2-4,TGTGCCACCGCGGGGCCTCTAGCCAAAAACATTCAGTACTTC,CATAGPLAKNIQYF
.,.,TRBV6-4,TRBJ2-3,TGTGCCACCCCGGGAGATACGCAGTATTTT,CATPGDTQYF
TRBD1,.,TRBV2,TRBJ1-2,TGTGCCAGCAGTAACCAGGGACAGCCCAGCGGCTACACCTTC,CASSNQGQPSGYTF
.,.,TRBV30,TRBJ1-6,TGTGCCTGGAGTGTTCGGTATTCACCCCTCCACTTT,CAWSVRYSPLHF
.,.,TRBV28,TRBJ1-2,TGTGCCAGCACCAATAGGCAGGAGAGATATGGCTACACCTTC,CASTNRQERYGYTF
.,.,TRBV27,TRBJ2-7,TGTGCCAGCAGTTTAACCGGGACAAATACCTACGAGCAGTACTTC,CASSLTGTNTYEQYF
.,.,TRBV9,TRBJ1-5,TGTGCCAGCAGCGTAGGTGCGGGGAATCAGCCCCAGCATTTT,CASSVGAGNQPQHF
TRBD1,.,TRBV5-1,TRBJ2-7,TGCGCCAGCAGCGGGACAGGGACCTACGAGCAGTACTTC,CASSGTGTYEQYF
.,.,TRBV12-3/TRBV12-4,TRBJ1-2,TGTGCCAGCAGTTTTGTCGGCTTCTATGGCTACACCTTC,CASSFVGFYGYTF
.,.,TRBV6-5,TRBJ1-6,TGTGCCAGCACGGAGGGGGGCATCGGGTCACCCCTCCACTTT,CASTEGGIGSPLHF
.,few,TRBV3-1/TRBV3-2,TRBJ2-5,TGTGCCAGCAGCCAATTTTCGGGCAGGCTACAAGAGACCCAGTACTTC,CASSQFSGRLQETQYF